Described below is a single T cell receptor (beta chain) sequence and its context. Its antigen remains unidentified. Looked up from germline, CDR1 is MNHEY and CDR2 is SMNVEV (reference sequence). There are 14 residues in the CDR3. The germline V and J ends were trimmed by 3 bases and 3 bases, with 12 bases remaining between them. This entry is derived from a study of siplizumab effects on memory and regulatory T cells. Here immunoSEQ multiplex PCR was the method, and the copy in TCRdb shows in-frame clones only, minus some. The repertoire includes over 100,000 clones, around 90% of them detected once, and 0.65% to 0.9% sits in the top ten. Overall study findings and caveats: The study did not confirm that proliferating Tregs from siplizumab cultures were suppressive. The majority of clones, roughly 80-95% of proliferating CD4+ or CD8+ clones, lacked an assignable naive or memory phenotype. A minor share of alloreactive clones matched unstimulated subsets. With siplizumab, Treg-derived clones averaged roughly 66% of mappable alloreactive CD4+ clones, versus 26.9% in controls.

The gene calls are TRBV27 and TRBJ2-7, with TRBD1 as a possible D gene (5 bases). This sequence originates from a human donor in good health. The sample comprised Tregs sorted from blood. CDR3 protein: CASSLDGQHYEQYF. In DNA form, the CDR3 reads TGTGCCAGCAGTTTGGACGGACAACACTACGAGCAGTACTTC.